The 2 T cell receptor beta chains in this list originate from one sample, sequenced in a study of cytomegalovirus exposure and HLA in healthy donors. PCR amplification relied on 60 Vbeta primers (plus 13 Jbeta primers). Profiled with immunoSEQ multiplex PCR; TCRdb holds only in-frame clones, not every one. The sample consists of approximately 190,000 clones, approximately 84% of them appearing once. Sequencing was carried out using PBMCs. These receptors were taken from a woman aged 45-65 years in good health and CMV-seropositive.

The rearrangement joins TRBV15 to TRBJ2-5; D is ambiguous. Trimming cost V 0 bases and J 5 bases, with 13 bases left between them. This CDR3 spans 15 amino acids. Germline loops: CDR1 LNHNV, CDR2 YYDKDF (reference sequence). CDR3 DNA sequence: TGTGCCACCAGCAGAGATTGGGCTACCCAGGAGACCCAGTACTTC. Residues: CATSRDWATQETQYF.

The chain couples TRBV7-8 to TRBJ2-5; 8 nucleotides match TRBD2. V trimming: 3 bases; J trimming: 5 bases; junction bases outside the gene matches: 11. This CDR3 comprises 16 residues. Germline CDR1 is SGHVS and CDR2 is FQNEAQ. CDR3 amino acids: CASSFSQRGSSETQYF. CDR3 coding DNA: TGTGCCAGCAGCTTTTCCCAGCGGGGGAGTTCGGAGACCCAGTACTTC.